This T cell receptor (beta chain) originates from a study of radiotherapy plus CTLA-4 blockade in lung cancer. Study in general: Across the patients, objective responses occurred in more than 15%, and disease control in around 31%. Study-wide results and caveats: Response, reportedly, was best predicted by interferon-beta along with early blood T cell clone dynamics. TCR clones from tumors expanded in blood after radiotherapy plus ipilimumab.

With regard to this clone: What it binds is not known.

The study gave focal radiation plus ipilimumab CTLA-4 blockade to patients with chemo-refractory metastatic non-small-cell lung cancer. V lost 2 bases, J lost 2 bases, and 13 bases lay in between. The CDR3 runs 15 residues. Germline V gene data show CDR1 as MNHEY and CDR2 as SMNVEV (reference sequence). Only in-frame clones appear in the TCRdb table, and some are missing; sequencing was by immunoSEQ multiplex PCR. The sample holds some 98,000 clones, 75% to 85% seen once. This sequence originates from a human donor with non-small cell lung cancer who had a partial response to radiotherapy plus ipilimumab. Sequenced material: peripheral blood, taken from a patient treated with radiotherapy plus ipilimumab. V usage is TRBV27 and J usage is TRBJ2-7, with a weak D call TRBD1 (6 bases). DNA of the CDR3: TGTGCCAGCAGTTTAACAGGGCGAGGGGCCTACGAGCAGTACTTC. It encodes CASSLTGRGAYEQYF.